This TCR beta chain was profiled in a study of blood T cell repertoires in COVID-19. At the level of the study: Researchers got acute and convalescent COVID-19 samples from the United States, Italy and Spain. Nucleic acid was either cDNA or gDNA, and it came from T cells, B-cell-depleted T cells, or PBMCs.

Per the original data handling: The authors estimated nucleated cell counts from reference gene primer amplification. Assay used: immunoSEQ multiplex PCR; TCRdb lists only in-frame clones, some missing. D and trimming come from the DNA, and the V and J calls and clone size come from that table. Counted here are about 180,000 clones, approximately 86% occurring once; the ten biggest clones make up under 9.5%. V was pared by 5 bases and J by 1 base, with 14 bases of the junction left unmatched. CDR1 is SEHNR and CDR2 is FQNEAQ in the germline V gene (reference sequence). The CDR3 runs to 18 residues. V is TRBV7-9 and J is TRBJ1-1, with 9 bases matching TRBD1. The sample consisted of peripheral blood. The clonotype was recovered from a man in his forties or fifties with active or convalescent COVID-19. The CDR3 is CASSPRGQGFTPNTEAFF. CDR3 bases: TGTGCCAGCAGCCCTAGGGGACAGGGTTTTACTCCGAACACTGAAGCTTTCTTT.